This T cell receptor beta chain stems from a study of T-cell memory formation after mild COVID-19. TCRdb re-called the 5' RACE reads through MiXCR, storing one row per CDR3 protein. The repertoire has 360,000 or so distinct CDR3 sequences, around 27% of them found once; the top ten carry about 13%. The sequencing sample was made of PBMCs or a T cell subset sorted from them (not recorded which). The sequence derives from an adult woman who had mild COVID-19 (a few samples of this study predate the infection). Cell type and time point are not known.

The CDR3 spells CSARRRDSGELFF. The CDR3 coding sequence is TGCAGTGCTAGGAGGAGAGACTCCGGGGAGCTGTTTTTT. This chain links TRBV20-1 with TRBJ2-2; no clear D gene. Germline lookup yields CDR1 DFQATT and CDR2 SNEGSKA (reference sequence). The CDR3 sequence is 13 residues long. Deletions cut 3 bases from V and 6 bases from J, with 11 bases between.